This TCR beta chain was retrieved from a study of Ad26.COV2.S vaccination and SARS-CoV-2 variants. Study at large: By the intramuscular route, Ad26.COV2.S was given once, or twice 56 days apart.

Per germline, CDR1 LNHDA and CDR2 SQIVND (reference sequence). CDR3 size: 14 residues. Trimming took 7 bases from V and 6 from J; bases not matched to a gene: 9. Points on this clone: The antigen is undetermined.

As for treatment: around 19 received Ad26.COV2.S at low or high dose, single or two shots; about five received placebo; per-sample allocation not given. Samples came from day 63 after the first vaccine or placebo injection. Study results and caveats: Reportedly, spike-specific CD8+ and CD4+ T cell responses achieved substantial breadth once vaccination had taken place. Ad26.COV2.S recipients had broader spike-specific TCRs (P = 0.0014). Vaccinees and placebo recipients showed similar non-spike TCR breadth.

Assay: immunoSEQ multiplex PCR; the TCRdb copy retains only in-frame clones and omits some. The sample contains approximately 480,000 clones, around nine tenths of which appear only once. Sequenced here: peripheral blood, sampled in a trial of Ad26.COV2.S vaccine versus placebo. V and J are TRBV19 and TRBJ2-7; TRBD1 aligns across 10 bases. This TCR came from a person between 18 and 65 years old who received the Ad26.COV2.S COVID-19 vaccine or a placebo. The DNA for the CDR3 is TGTGCCAGTACTCCGGGACAGGGGTCGGGCGAGCAGTACTTC. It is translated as CASTPGQGSGEQYF.